Listed here are 8 T cell receptor beta chains from one sample, sequenced in a study of blood T cell repertoires in COVID-19. Only in-frame clones appear in the TCRdb table, and some are missing; sequencing was by immunoSEQ multiplex PCR. The sample has about 150,000 clones; approximately 85% are singletons. Sequencing was carried out using peripheral blood. Receptors originate from a man aged 60 to 75 with COVID-19, enrolled during active disease.

J is TRBJ1-1 and V is TRBV7-2; maybe TRBD1 (6 bases). The CDR3 contains 15 residues. V gave up 2 bases and J gave up 4 bases, with 14 bases separating them. The germline V gene encodes CDR1 SGHTA and CDR2 FQGNSA. The CDR3 sequence: CASSLQGGSGTEAFF. The CDR3 DNA follows: TGTGCCAGCAGCTTACAAGGGGGAAGCGGCACTGAAGCTTTCTTT.

The chain carries TRBV14 and TRBJ1-3; perhaps TRBD1 as D (5 bases). Germline V lookup: CDR1 SGHDN, CDR2 FVKESK. Trimming removed 0 bases from V and 4 bases from J, with 10 bases in between. There are 15 residues in the CDR3. This CDR3 is CASSQDRVNGNTIYF. As DNA, the CDR3 is TGTGCCAGCAGCCAAGACAGGGTGAACGGAAACACCATATATTTT.

The V gene is TRBV7-9, the J gene TRBJ1-2; possible D gene TRBD1, 5 bases. The CDR3 length is 14 residues. Germline values: CDR1 SEHNR, CDR2 FQNEAQ (reference sequence). Trimming stripped 5 bases from V and 4 bases from J, with 14 bases between. The CDR3 DNA follows: TGTGCCAGCAGCCCGAACGACAGAACCTATGGCTACACCTTC. Translation gives CASSPNDRTYGYTF.

The CDR3 DNA follows: TGTGCCAGCAGCCCCCAACCGACAGGGCCAACTGAAGCTTTCTTT. The encoded protein is CASSPQPTGPTEAFF. The rearrangement uses TRBV7-2 and TRBJ1-1; 7 positions match TRBD1. Per the germline V gene, CDR1 is SGHTA and CDR2 is FQGNSA. The CDR3 extends over 15 amino acids. Trimming cost V 5 bases and J 5 bases; bases outside gene matches: 11.

The chain joins TRBV6-5 to TRBJ2-2; D uncertain. Germline V CDR1 and CDR2: MNHEY, SVGAGI. This CDR3 has 14 residues. V was clipped by 0 bases and J by 6 bases, with 8 bases between them. The CDR3 DNA reads as TGTGCCAGCAGTTACTCATCGGTGGCCGGGGAGCTGTTTTTT. This sequence encodes CASSYSSVAGELFF.

The rearrangement links TRBV7-2 to TRBJ2-2; D remains unclear. The CDR3 contains 15 residues. Between the trimmed V and J ends, which lost 3 bases and 1 base, there was a span of 9 bases. Germline values: CDR1 SGHTA, CDR2 FQGNSA. The CDR3 DNA reads as TGTGCCAGCAGCTTTGCGGTACAGAACACCGGGGAGCTGTTTTTT. Translating gives CASSFAVQNTGELFF.

The rearrangement uses TRBV6-4 and TRBJ1-1; D remains ambiguous. Germline CDR1 and CDR2: MRHNA and SNTAGT. Trimming removed 4 bases from V and 1 base from J, with 7 bases in between. CDR3 length: 13 residues. The DNA of the CDR3 is TGTGCCAGCAGTGCGACATCGAACACTGAAGCTTTCTTT. Its protein is CASSATSNTEAFF.

The V gene is TRBV18, the J gene TRBJ1-3; a possible D gene is TRBD1 (5 bases). The CDR3 extends over 14 amino acids. Germline V CDR1 and CDR2: KGHSH, LQKENI. The V end was cut by 3 bases, the J end by 4 bases, with 10 bases between. The CDR3, as DNA: TGTGCCAGCTCACCCCAGGGATCAGGAAACACCATATATTTT. The encoded protein is CASSPQGSGNTIYF.